This TCR beta chain was identified in a study of breast tumors, draining lymph nodes, adjacent tissues. The germline CDR1 and CDR2 sequences are LGHNT and FRNRAP. V lost 8 bases to trimming and J lost 3 bases, with 23 bases between them. This CDR3 contains 16 residues. General study findings and limits: The data were judged consistent with most tumor T cells coming from lymph node and expanding in tumor. Luminal-like breast cancer showed significantly greater tumor-nontumor repertoire similarity than basal-like breast cancer did.

A single record per CDR3 protein comes from TCRdb applying MiXCR to the multiplex PCR reads. The table has roughly 130,000 distinct CDR3 sequences, 15% to 20% seen once. Samples came from axillary lymph nodes draining the breast cancer. This clonotype has a count of ten or more. Its target is not known. Source material: axillary lymph node tissue. The chain carries TRBV12-5 and TRBJ2-7; a weak D match, TRBD1 (7 bases). This clonotype was sampled from a female donor with breast cancer. Some clones in this sample may be carry-over from other donors' samples. The CDR3 is CASRSTGGQLSYEQYF. The CDR3 bases are TGTGCTAGTCGATCAACCGGGGGACAGCTCAGCTACGAGCAGTACTTC.